This T cell receptor beta chain stems from a study of cytotoxic CD8 clonotypes in ibrutinib-treated CLL. About the study: Ten to eleven relapsed/refractory, roughly 15 treatment-naive; roughly 18 IGHV unmutated.

This table comes from immunoSEQ multiplex PCR, and its TCRdb copy is limited to in-frame clones, with some not included. Counted here are about 140,000 clones, about 80% occurring once; the ten biggest clones make up about 4.7%. Germline V gene sequence: CDR1 SGHTA, CDR2 FQGTGA. Trimming pared 5 bases from V and 0 bases from J, leaving 26 bases between. The CDR3 sequence is 20 residues long. In this sample, this clone turned up a few times. J is TRBJ2-1 and V is TRBV7-3; possible D gene TRBD2, 6 bases. The sequenced sample was PBMCs, obtained after 24 months of ibrutinib treatment. The receptor was isolated from a human donor with chronic lymphocytic leukemia. CDR3 sequence reads: CASSPRGSRDDGSSYNEQFF. The CDR3 DNA is TGTGCCAGCAGCCCCCGGGGGAGCAGGGACGACGGAAGCTCCTACAATGAGCAGTTCTTC. The whole variable domain, remainder taken from reference TRBV7-3 and TRBJ2-1, is GAGVSQTPSNKVTEKGKYVELRCDPISGHTALYWYRQSLGQGPEFLIYFQGTGAADDSGLPNDRFFAVRPEGSVSTLKIQRTERGDSAVYLCASSPRGSRDDGSSYNEQFFGPGTRLTVL.